Sequencing of this TCR beta chain was carried out in a study of cytomegalovirus exposure and HLA in healthy donors. Points on this clone: Its antigen is not identified.

Vbeta (60) and Jbeta (13) primers were used in the PCR. Method: immunoSEQ multiplex PCR; TCRdb's copy keeps in-frame clones and lacks some. The table records 63,000 or so clones, approximately 81% of them present only once. The CDR3 covers 16 residues. Germline lookup yields CDR1 LGHNA and CDR2 YSLEER. Trimming left V 0 bases short and J 1 base short, with 10 bases between. Findings and limits, study-wide: With later analysis, a missense DCLRE1C variant became linked to TCR beta V- and J-gene trimming. Across donors, presence/absence analyses took sequencing depth to be roughly uniform. Most of the CMV-associated TCR beta chains (in a later analysis) appeared to be HLA-restricted.

The V and J genes are TRBV4-3 and TRBJ2-1; D is undetermined. This clonotype was obtained from a woman in her twenties or thirties in good health and CMV-seropositive. Sequenced material: PBMCs. CDR3: CASSQDYGFSYNEQFF. The CDR3 DNA reads as TGCGCCAGCAGCCAAGATTACGGGTTTTCCTACAATGAGCAGTTCTTC.